This T cell receptor (beta chain) was observed in a study of human T cells and chemical hapten exposure (dated by TCRdb to the early 2020s). Broadly, across the study: For sensitization, 2% DPC in acetone was applied to a roughly 2 cm by roughly 2 cm area of upper inner arm skin. Throughout the study period of 20 to 30 weeks, patients also received therapeutic DPC doses to the scalp every week. Patch testing on the upper back used Finn chambers containing 0.01% DPC, with scoring done after 6 days according to International Contact Dermatitis Research Group standards. The patient cohort, mostly female, included alopecia areata with under or over 50% scalp involvement, alopecia totalis and alopecia universalis. The libraries were sequenced as a pool, and the TCR yield per sample differed mostly because of small variations in library volumes within the pool. In alopecia patients, the study followed how the peripheral blood TCR repertoire changed in vivo over primary and secondary sensitization to diphenylcyclopropenone (DPC), a hapten. Blood samples were taken from patients before sensitization (week 0) and at 2, 6 and about 24 weeks after DPC sensitization. Blood for TCR sequencing was provided by twenty-nine alopecia patients at one to four time points (pre-sensitization, 2, 6 and 24 weeks).

As concerns this clonotype: Its antigen is still unknown. No much larger clone exists at a distance of one base, and base qualities are not known.

Library preparation was by RACE. The reads were generated on a NextSeq 500. During library preparation, unique molecular identifiers were attached to individual cDNA molecules so that TCRs could be counted quantitatively and reproducibly. For every blood RNA sample, sequencing covered both the TCR alpha and TCR beta chains. Per the authors' processing: The median number of TCRs per sample was roughly 94,000, ranging from 23,224 to 690,600. V, J and CDR3 annotation of the TCR reads was carried out using the Decombinator software suite. To make PS versus PT1 abundance plots, every sample was subsampled to the same number of TCRs (28,000). TCRs were defined as expanded if absent before sensitization and observed at least eight times at the 2-week time point. The public reads were reprocessed in TCRdb via fastp at Q25 and MiXCR, keeping in-frame beta chains. For every CDR3 protein sequence, its rows merge into one entry that carries the most common genes and DNA. These V and J calls are TCRdb output, not the study's own analysis. The sample profile shows around 360,000 distinct CDR3 sequences; around 6% of them were found once. Clones ranked in the top ten supply over 5.5% of the sample.

The CDR3 sequence holds 14 residues, the cysteine and phenylalanine included. Only CDR3 DNA is held: 42 bases, read in frame from base 1. CDR1 is given as ENHRY and CDR2 as SYGVKD, both from the germline V gene. The V and J ends are trimmed by 7 bases and 4 bases, leaving 15 bases between them. Results and caveats for the whole study, not just this receptor: DPC sensitization did not change how many TCRs were above 1 in 1000 frequency, and no evidence was found of alterations in global repertoire structure. Repeated subsampling changed both the strength of the expansion versus patch-test correlation and the threshold at which that correlation became significant. Alopecia, a presumed autoimmune disease, was present in all patients, so the immune response of the patients might differ from that of healthy individuals. Significantly more large CDR3 similarity clusters were formed by expanded TCRs than by pre-sensitization or healthy control sets, consistent with antigen-driven responses. A positive correlation was found between the number of PT1 expanded TCRs and patch test score, with significance reached at thresholds 8, 16 and 32 but not 4.

The sample's time point label, decoded: patch test 2, 6 weeks after DPC sensitization. The treatment or condition label, read with the paper, signifies: therapeutic diphenylcyclopropenone sensitization with weekly scalp DPC. At every patch-test visit, the blood draw took place before the patch test was put on. Eligible patients were aged 18 to 70, diagnosed with alopecia, deemed suitable for DPC therapy, and excluded if pregnant. Unfractionated whole blood was collected in Tempus Blood RNA tubes, and total RNA was extracted from that blood. The sequence was obtained from a woman aged 18-29 years with alopecia areata. Some clones in this sample may be carry-over from other donors' samples. The sequence links TRBV10-3 to TRBJ2-3; matching of 6 bases hints at TRBD1 as the D gene. Sequences were derived from whole blood, sampled in connection with sensitization to the hapten diphenylcyclopropenone (DPC). CDR3 loop: CAIIPDRPADTQYF. The DNA sequence is TGTGCCATCATTCCCGACAGGCCTGCAGATACGCAGTATTTT.